A single sample gave rise to the 23 T cell receptor beta chains below, sequenced in a study of T-cell reconstitution after alpha-beta-depleted transplantation in children. Unique molecular identifiers were used in preparing the TCRbeta library. TCRdb independently ran MiXCR on the PCR reads; one entry per CDR3 protein. The sample holds 45,000 to 55,000 distinct CDR3 sequences, 7.5% to 10% seen once. The sample in question was PBMCs, mostly from graft donor cells, obtained 60 days after TCRalphabeta/CD19-depleted stem cell transplant. Receptors were obtained from a male patient aged 2 to 10 who had a stem cell transplant for chronic granulomatous disease, so the T cells may come from the graft donor.

This clonotype was detected ten times or more. The V call is TRBV4-3, the J call TRBJ1-2; D is undetermined. The germline V and J ends were trimmed by 0 bases and 8 bases, with 16 bases remaining between them. The CDR3 covers 15 residues. The germline gives CDR1 LGHNA, CDR2 YSLEER. The chain's CDR3 is CASSQDAGWLKGYTF. The CDR3 DNA reads as TGCGCCAGCAGCCAAGATGCGGGATGGCTTAAAGGCTACACCTTC.

The sample holds many counts of this clonotype. The gene calls are TRBV12-3 or TRBV12-4 and TRBJ2-7; 15 bases align to TRBD2. CDR3 length equals 19 residues. V shed 3 bases and J 2 bases; nucleotides not matched to a gene: 11. The CDR3 loop reads CASSFSPPGLAGGAYEQYF. DNA of the CDR3: TGTGCCAGCAGTTTTTCCCCACCGGGACTAGCGGGAGGAGCCTACGAGCAGTACTTC.

This clonotype was detected ten times or more. The chain has TRBV20-1 and TRBJ2-7, with D tentatively TRBD1 (5 bases). Germline loops: CDR1 DFQATT, CDR2 SNEGSKA (reference sequence). The CDR3 runs 14 residues. The V and J ends lost 0 bases and 4 bases respectively, with 13 bases between them. The CDR3 DNA reads TGCAGTGCTAGAGAAGGTCAGGGATTTTACGAGCAGTACTTC. Protein product: CSAREGQGFYEQYF.

This clonotype has a handful of counts. DNA of the CDR3: TGCGCCAGCAGCCAAGAGTTGGGGGCGATTCCTATTACGCAGTATTTT. Protein sequence: CASSQELGAIPITQYF. The V and J genes are TRBV4-1 and TRBJ2-3, with a possible D match to TRBD1 (6 bases). Germline CDR1 MGHRA, CDR2 YSYEKL. The CDR3 runs 16 residues. The germline V and J ends were trimmed by 0 bases and 8 bases, with 18 bases remaining between them.

V usage is TRBV6-1 and J usage is TRBJ2-3, with D unclear. The end of the DNA is better explained by TRBJ2-5, so the J call may be wrong. Germline CDR1 reads MNHNS; CDR2 reads SASEGT. The CDR3 extends over 13 amino acids. The CDR3 spells CASTVPGSETQYF. DNA of the CDR3: TGTGCCAGCACCGTACCCGGGTCGGAGACCCAGTACTTC.

This clonotype has a handful of counts. The rearrangement uses TRBV16 and TRBJ2-1; 7 positions match TRBD2. Germline V gene sequence: CDR1 KGHSY, CDR2 FQNENV. J gave up 5 bases and V 1 base, and 5 bases lay outside the gene matches. This CDR3 comprises 15 residues. The CDR3 spells CASSQYLAVDNEQFF. The CDR3 DNA reads as TGTGCCAGCAGCCAATACCTAGCGGTTGACAATGAGCAGTTCTTC. The variable domain in full, completed from reference TRBV16 and TRBJ2-1, reads GEEVAQTPKHLVRGEGQKAKLYCAPIKGHSYVFWYQQVLKNEFKFLISFQNENVFDETGMPKERFSAKCLPNSPCSLEIQATKLEDSAVYFCASSQYLAVDNEQFFGPGTRLTVL.

This clonotype was observed at least ten times. The V call is TRBV6-5, the J call TRBJ2-5, with 9 bases fitting TRBD1. The germline CDR1 and CDR2 sequences are MNHEY and SVGAGI. This CDR3 has 14 amino acids. Trimming removed 0 bases from V and 5 bases from J; junction bases left unmatched: 1. CDR3 DNA: TGTGCCAGCAGTTACTCCGGGACAGGGGAGACCCAGTACTTC. Amino acid sequence: CASSYSGTGETQYF.

This clonotype was recorded at least ten times. The rearrangement links TRBV13 to TRBJ2-7, with D possibly TRBD2 on 5 matching bases. The V end was cut by 6 bases, the J end by 7 bases, with 16 bases between. The CDR3 length is 13 residues. Per germline, CDR1 PRHDT and CDR2 FYEKMQ (reference sequence). CDR3 in amino acids: CASRHPDSSEQYF. The DNA for the CDR3 is TGTGCCAGCAGGCACCCGGACTCCTCTGAGCAGTACTTC.

This clonotype occurred many times. The chain joins TRBV7-9 to TRBJ1-1, with a weak D call TRBD1 (5 bases). Trimming pared 1 base from V and 0 bases from J, leaving 15 bases between. Per the germline V gene, CDR1 is SEHNR and CDR2 is FQNEAQ (reference sequence). This CDR3 comprises 17 residues. The chain's CDR3 is CASSLVAGVFMNTEAFF. The CDR3 DNA is TGTGCCAGCAGCTTAGTGGCGGGGGTCTTTATGAACACTGAAGCTTTCTTT.

The rearrangement joins TRBV7-9 to TRBJ2-5; 9 bases map to TRBD1. This CDR3 is 13 amino acids long. CDR1 SEHNR and CDR2 FQNEAQ come from the germline V gene (reference sequence). V trimming: 7 bases; J trimming: 5 bases; junction bases outside the gene matches: 5. For the CDR3, the DNA is TGTGCCAGCATCCTCGACAGGGGGGAGACCCAGTACTTC. Its translation is CASILDRGETQYF.

In its sample, this clonotype was seen a few times. The chain links TRBV28 to TRBJ2-1, with 14 positions matching TRBD2. Germline CDR1 MDHEN, CDR2 SYDVKM. This CDR3 is 16 amino acids long. V trimming: 6 bases; J trimming: 9 bases; junction bases outside the gene matches: 10. The CDR3 reads CASSAGTSGRVGEQFF. The CDR3 DNA is TGTGCCAGCAGCGCAGGGACTAGCGGGAGAGTGGGTGAGCAGTTCTTC.

The sample holds many counts of this clonotype. Possible read error: a much larger clone is one base away. The chain employs TRBV20-1 and TRBJ2-7; possibly TRBD2 for D (5 bases). V was pared by 7 bases and J by 5 bases, with 18 bases between. The CDR3 consists of 13 residues. The germline gives CDR1 DFQATT, CDR2 SNEGSKA (reference sequence). The CDR3 DNA is TGCAGTGGTAGGGCTAGCTATCCCAACGAGCAGTACTTC. This gives the protein CSGRASYPNEQYF.

This clonotype was recorded at least ten times. The rearrangement joins TRBV3-1 to TRBJ2-5, with a possible D match to TRBD2 (6 bases). This CDR3 contains 15 residues. V was shortened by 4 bases and J by 1 base, with 13 bases between the two germline ends. Germline assignment: CDR1 LGHDT and CDR2 YNNKEL (reference sequence). The CDR3 DNA follows: TGTGCCAGCAGCCGGGTTCGGGACTTCCAAGAGACCCAGTACTTC. Amino acid sequence: CASSRVRDFQETQYF.

There are many counts of this clonotype. The V and J genes are TRBV7-2 and TRBJ2-7, with D perhaps matching TRBD2 (7 bases). The length of the CDR3 is 15 residues. From germline, CDR1 is SGHTA and CDR2 FQGNSA. The V end lost 4 bases, the J end lost 3 bases, and 16 bases lay between the germline ends. CDR3 sequence (DNA): TGTGCCAGCAGCTCCGTGGGGGGGGCGGGCTACGAGCAGTACTTC. Residues: CASSSVGGAGYEQYF.

This clonotype was detected ten times or more. The chain has TRBV5-4 and TRBJ2-3; 9 bases map to TRBD2. Losses at the gene ends were 0 bases for V and 1 base for J; bases not matched to a gene: 3. This CDR3 region has 16 residues. CDR1 and CDR2 from the germline V gene are SGHNT and YYREEE (reference sequence). The CDR3 DNA reads TGTGCCAGCAGCTTGGGACTAGCGGCTCGCACAGATACGCAGTATTTT. It translates to CASSLGLAARTDTQYF.

This clonotype has ten or more counts. This sequence joins TRBV5-1 and TRBJ2-5, with TRBD1 identical over 7 bases. This CDR3 has 17 amino acids. Germline CDR1 is SGHRS and CDR2 is YFSETQ. After removal of 0 bases from V and 5 bases from J, the junction contained 13 bases not matched to a gene. For the CDR3, the DNA is TGCGCCAGCAGCTTGGCGGGGACCGACAGGGTCCCCGAGACCCAGTACTTC. Its protein is CASSLAGTDRVPETQYF.

As concerns this clonotype: Germline and junction disagree at one end, which may indicate a read error. V usage is TRBV18 and J usage is TRBJ2-1; 9 bases fit TRBD2. The V gene's germline CDR1 is KGHSH and CDR2 LQKENI. This CDR3 is built from 15 residues. The CDR3: CASSPWREGYNEQLF. In nucleotides, the CDR3 is TGTGCCAGCTCACCATGGCGGGAGGGGTACAATGAGCAGCTCTTC.

On this clonotype itself: The DNA is left out, because the CDR3 cannot be placed on it with certainty; the CDR3 is given as TCRdb lists it. The CDR3 spells CASSSWGQGLIGELFFF. The chain recombines TRBV5-1 with TRBJ2-2; whether TRBD1, the table's D call, matches the DNA was not checked. The germline V gene has CDR1 SGHRS and CDR2 YFSETQ. The CDR3 comprises 17 residues, both ends counted.

At least ten counts were recorded for this clonotype. The V call is TRBV6-1, the J call TRBJ2-7; D might be TRBD2 (5 bases). Trimming cost V 8 bases and J 0 bases, with 14 bases left between them. The CDR3 length is 14 residues. Germline lookup yields CDR1 MNHNS and CDR2 SASEGT. CDR3 residues: CASGGLGSSYEQYF. CDR3 DNA sequence: TGTGCCAGCGGCGGACTTGGAAGCTCCTACGAGCAGTACTTC.

As for this clonotype: This may come from a read error, since a much larger clone is one base off. The final CDR3 position lacks the conserved phenylalanine or tryptophan, pointing to a likely read error. J is TRBJ2-7 and V is TRBV29-1, with 7 bases lining up with TRBD2. The V and J ends lost 4 bases and 0 bases, in that order; junction bases with no gene match: 6. The CDR3 length is 14 residues. Germline CDR1 and CDR2: SQVTM and ANQGSEA. The CDR3: CSVAASGRSYEQYL. For the CDR3, the DNA is TGCAGCGTTGCTGCTAGCGGTCGCTCCTACGAGCAGTACTTA.

This clonotype has at least ten counts. The chain recombines TRBV25-1 with TRBJ2-1; D is uncertain. This CDR3 contains 13 residues. The germline CDR1 and CDR2 sequences are MGHDK and SYGVNS. V was trimmed by 4 bases and J by 12 bases, leaving 16 bases between them. CDR3 coding DNA: TGTGCCAGCAGTGGCTACAGCCCCTTAAGGCAGTTCTTC. This translates into CASSGYSPLRQFF.

This clonotype appeared many times. The gene calls are TRBV29-1 and TRBJ1-2; D may be TRBD1 (5 bases). The CDR3 has 13 amino acids. Germline values: CDR1 SQVTM, CDR2 ANQGSEA. Trimming took off 4 bases at V and 2 bases at J, with 11 bases between the two ends. The CDR3 bases are TGCAGCGTTGGGGACCTCAAAAACTATGGCTACACCTTC. Translated, it gives CSVGDLKNYGYTF.

Points on this clonotype: This may be a read error: a much more frequent sequence differs by one nucleotide. The rearrangement uses TRBV15 and TRBJ2-4; D perhaps matches TRBD2 (6 bases). Per germline, CDR1 LNHNV and CDR2 YYDKDF (reference sequence). The CDR3 sequence is 17 residues long. The CDR3 reads CATSRVASGPANNIQYF. The CDR3 region has the DNA TGTGCCACCAGCAGAGTGGCAAGCGGGCCAGCCAACAACATTCAGTACTTC.